This passage covers 9 T cell receptor beta chains from one sample sequenced in a study of OX40 agonist ivuxolimab in advanced cancers. Measured with immunoSEQ multiplex PCR; TCRdb has only the in-frame clones, and not every one. The sample carries roughly 56,000 clones, about 79% recorded once. The sequences come from CD4+ or CD8+ T cells sorted from blood, collected in a trial of the OX40 agonist ivuxolimab. These receptors all stem from an adult with an advanced solid tumor such as melanoma, head and neck, liver or kidney cancer.

This clone was seen a handful of times. The V and J genes are TRBV4-3 and TRBJ2-1; no definite D call. Trimming stripped 1 base from V and 10 bases from J, with 11 bases between. The CDR3 loop spans 13 amino acids. CDR1 and CDR2 from the germline V gene are LGHNA and YSLEER. This chain's CDR3 is CASSQGPGREQFF. The CDR3 DNA reads TGCGCCAGCAGCCAAGGGCCCGGCCGGGAGCAGTTCTTC.

CDR3 residues: CASSPVGSAGANVLTF. DNA of the CDR3: TGTGCCAGCAGCCCGGTCGGAAGCGCGGGGGCCAACGTCCTGACTTTC. The gene calls are TRBV7-2 and TRBJ2-6; the D is unclear. Germline V lookup: CDR1 SGHTA, CDR2 FQGNSA. The CDR3 sequence is 16 residues long. Between the trimmed V and J ends, which lost 5 bases and 4 bases, there was a span of 15 bases.

CDR3: CSAMTLAGSIEQYF. For the CDR3, the DNA is TGCAGCGCCATGACACTAGCGGGATCCATCGAGCAGTACTTC. V usage is TRBV29-1 and J usage is TRBJ2-7; TRBD2 matches at 10 bases. Germline V gene sequence: CDR1 SQVTM, CDR2 ANQGSEA. The CDR3 totals 14 residues. Trimming cost V 7 bases and J 6 bases; bases outside gene matches: 12.

V usage is TRBV11-3 and J usage is TRBJ1-2; D gene ambiguous. Trimming removed 0 bases from V and 0 bases from J, with 5 bases in between. Germline V lookup: CDR1 SGHNT, CDR2 YENEEA. This CDR3 is built from 14 residues. The CDR3 region is CASSLDAANYGYTF. DNA of the CDR3: TGTGCCAGCAGCTTAGACGCGGCTAACTATGGCTACACCTTC. Based on the CDR3 plus reference TRBV11-3 and TRBJ1-2, the full variable domain is EAGVVQSPRYKIIEKKQPVAFWCNPISGHNTLYWYLQNLGQGPELLIRYENEEAVDDSQLPKDRFSAERLKGVDSTLKIQPAELGDSAVYLCASSLDAANYGYTFGSGTRLTVV.

The chain has TRBV6-6 and TRBJ1-2, with TRBD1 as a possible D gene (5 bases). Germline V gene sequence: CDR1 MNHNY, CDR2 SVGAGI (reference sequence). With 8 bases removed from V and 7 bases from J, the gap between germline ends came to 17 bases. The CDR3 extends over 13 amino acids. The CDR3 here is CASLKVGGTGYTF. DNA of the CDR3: TGTGCCAGCCTCAAGGTCGGGGGTACTGGCTACACCTTC.

The CDR3 protein is CASSLKQNTGRYGYTF. The CDR3 region has the DNA TGCGCCAGCAGCTTGAAACAAAATACAGGACGGTATGGCTACACCTTC. The rearrangement uses TRBV5-1 and TRBJ1-2; D may be TRBD1 (5 bases). Germline CDR1 and CDR2: SGHRS and YFSETQ. There are 16 residues in the CDR3. V shed 1 base and J shed 5 bases, with 18 bases lying between them. Filled out from reference TRBV5-1 and TRBJ1-2, the complete variable domain reads KAGVTQTPRYLIKTRGQQVTLSCSPISGHRSVSWYQQTPGQGLQFLFEYFSETQRNKGNFPGRFSGRQFSNSRSEMNVSTLELGDSALYLCASSLKQNTGRYGYTFGSGTRLTVV.

The gene calls are TRBV10-3 and TRBJ1-1; D gene ambiguous. The V gene's germline CDR1 is ENHRY and CDR2 SYGVKD. CDR3 length: 15 residues. The ends were cut back, 3 bases at V and 1 base at J, with 12 bases in the middle. The CDR3 loop reads CAISERADSNTEAFF. As DNA, the CDR3 is TGTGCCATCAGTGAAAGGGCAGACTCGAACACTGAAGCTTTCTTT.

V usage is TRBV7-8 and J usage is TRBJ2-7; D is possibly TRBD2 (5 bases). The CDR3 has 15 amino acids. The germline CDR1 and CDR2 sequences are SGHVS and FQNEAQ. V was trimmed by 0 bases and J by 2 bases, leaving 11 bases between them. CDR3 sequence: CASSLAGEWAYEQYF. For the CDR3, the DNA is TGTGCCAGCAGCTTAGCTGGGGAGTGGGCCTACGAGCAGTACTTC.

V and J are TRBV19 and TRBJ2-3; weak D call: TRBD2 (5 bases). The CDR3 sequence is 14 residues long. Germline V gives CDR1 LNHDA, CDR2 SQIVND (reference sequence). V was shortened by 3 bases and J by 1 base, with 8 bases between the two germline ends. The CDR3 is CASSILGGTDTQYF. The CDR3 DNA is TGTGCCAGTAGTATCCTCGGGGGCACAGATACGCAGTATTTT.